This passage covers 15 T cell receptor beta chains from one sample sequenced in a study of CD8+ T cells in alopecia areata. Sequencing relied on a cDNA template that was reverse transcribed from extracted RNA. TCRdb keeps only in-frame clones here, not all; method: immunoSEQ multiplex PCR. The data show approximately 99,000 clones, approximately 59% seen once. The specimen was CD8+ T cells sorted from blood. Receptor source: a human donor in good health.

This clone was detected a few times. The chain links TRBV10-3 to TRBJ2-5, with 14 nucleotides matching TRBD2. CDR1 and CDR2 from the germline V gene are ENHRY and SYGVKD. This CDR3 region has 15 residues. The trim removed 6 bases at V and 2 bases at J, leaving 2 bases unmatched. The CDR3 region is CAISGLAGGQETQYF. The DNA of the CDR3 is TGTGCCATCAGCGGACTAGCGGGGGGTCAAGAGACCCAGTACTTC.

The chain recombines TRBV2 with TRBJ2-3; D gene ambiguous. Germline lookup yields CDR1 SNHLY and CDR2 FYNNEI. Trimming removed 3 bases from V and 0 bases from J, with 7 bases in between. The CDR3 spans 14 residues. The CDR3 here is CASSDTSSTDTQYF. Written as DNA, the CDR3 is TGTGCCAGCAGTGATACAAGTAGCACAGATACGCAGTATTTT. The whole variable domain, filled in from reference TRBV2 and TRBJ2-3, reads EPEVTQTPSHQVTQMGQEVILRCVPISNHLYFYWYRQILGQKVEFLVSFYNNEISEKSEIFDDQFSVERPDGSNFTLKIRSTKLEDSAMYFCASSDTSSTDTQYFGPGTRLTVL.

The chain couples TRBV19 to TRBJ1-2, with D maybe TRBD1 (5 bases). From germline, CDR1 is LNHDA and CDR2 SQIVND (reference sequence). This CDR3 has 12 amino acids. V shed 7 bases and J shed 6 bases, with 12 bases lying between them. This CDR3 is CASTQGGDGYTF. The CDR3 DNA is TGTGCCAGTACCCAGGGTGGGGATGGCTACACCTTC.

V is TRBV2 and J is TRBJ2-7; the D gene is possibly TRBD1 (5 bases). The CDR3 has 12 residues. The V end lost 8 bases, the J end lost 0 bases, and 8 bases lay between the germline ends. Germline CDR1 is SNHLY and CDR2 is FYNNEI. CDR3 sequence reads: CASWGPSYEQYF. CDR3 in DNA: TGTGCCAGCTGGGGCCCCTCCTACGAGCAGTACTTC.

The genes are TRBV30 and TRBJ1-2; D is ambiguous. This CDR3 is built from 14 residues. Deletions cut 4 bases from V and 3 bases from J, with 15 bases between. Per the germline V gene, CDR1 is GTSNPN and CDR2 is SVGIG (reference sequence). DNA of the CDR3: TGTGCCTGGATTATCGGCTATTATGACTATGGCTACACCTTC. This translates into CAWIIGYYDYGYTF.

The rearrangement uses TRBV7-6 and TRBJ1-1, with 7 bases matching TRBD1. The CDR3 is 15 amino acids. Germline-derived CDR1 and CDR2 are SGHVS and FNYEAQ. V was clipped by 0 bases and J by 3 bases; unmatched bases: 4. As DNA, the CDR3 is TGTGCCAGCAGCTTAGCTACAGGGGCGGACACTGAAGCTTTCTTT. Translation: CASSLATGADTEAFF.

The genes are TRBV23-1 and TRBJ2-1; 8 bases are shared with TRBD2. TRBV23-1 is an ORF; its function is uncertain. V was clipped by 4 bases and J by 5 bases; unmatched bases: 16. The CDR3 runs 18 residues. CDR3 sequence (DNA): TGCGCCAGCAGTCCCCGCGGGCAGCGGGGGCCGCTTCACAATGAGCAGTTCTTC. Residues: CASSPRGQRGPLHNEQFF.

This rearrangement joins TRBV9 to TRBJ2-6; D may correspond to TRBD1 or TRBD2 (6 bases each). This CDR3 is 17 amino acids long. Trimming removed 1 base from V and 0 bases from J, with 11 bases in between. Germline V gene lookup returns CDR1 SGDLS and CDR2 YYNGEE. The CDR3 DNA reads TGTGCCAGCAGCGTAAACAGGGACTCCTCTGGGGCCAACGTCCTGACTTTC. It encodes CASSVNRDSSGANVLTF.

The CDR3 DNA reads TGTGCCAGCAGCTTACTAGAAGGGGGCTCCAATGAGCAGTTCTTC. Amino acids: CASSLLEGGSNEQFF. V usage is TRBV11-2 and J usage is TRBJ2-1; TRBD1 matches 7 bases. J gave up 6 bases and V 2 bases, and 7 bases lay outside the gene matches. CDR3 length: 15 amino acids. Germline values: CDR1 SGHAT, CDR2 FQNNGV.

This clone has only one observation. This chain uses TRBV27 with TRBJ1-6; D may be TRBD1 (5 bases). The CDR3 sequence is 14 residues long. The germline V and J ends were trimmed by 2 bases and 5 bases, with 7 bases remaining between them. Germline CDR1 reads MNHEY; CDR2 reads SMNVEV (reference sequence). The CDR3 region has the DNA TGTGCCAGCAGTTTACAGGGTAATAATTCACCCCTCCACTTT. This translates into CASSLQGNNSPLHF.

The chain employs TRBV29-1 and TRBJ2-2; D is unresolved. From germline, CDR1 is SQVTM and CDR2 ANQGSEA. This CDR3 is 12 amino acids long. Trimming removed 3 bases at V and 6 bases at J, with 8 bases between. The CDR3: CSVERLSGELFF. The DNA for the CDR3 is TGCAGCGTTGAGAGGCTCTCCGGGGAGCTGTTTTTT.

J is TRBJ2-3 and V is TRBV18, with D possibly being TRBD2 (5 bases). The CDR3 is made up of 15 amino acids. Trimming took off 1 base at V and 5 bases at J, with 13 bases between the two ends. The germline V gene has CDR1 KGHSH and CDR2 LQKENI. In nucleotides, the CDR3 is TGTGCCAGCTCACCACAAACTAGAGGTGGAGATACGCAGTATTTT. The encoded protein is CASSPQTRGGDTQYF.

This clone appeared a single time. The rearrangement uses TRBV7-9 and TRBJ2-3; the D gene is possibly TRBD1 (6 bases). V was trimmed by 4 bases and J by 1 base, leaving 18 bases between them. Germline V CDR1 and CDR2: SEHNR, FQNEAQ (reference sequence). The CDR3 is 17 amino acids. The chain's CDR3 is CASSSSTGLFRTDTQYF. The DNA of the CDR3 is TGTGCCAGCAGCTCCTCAACAGGGTTATTTCGCACAGATACGCAGTATTTT.

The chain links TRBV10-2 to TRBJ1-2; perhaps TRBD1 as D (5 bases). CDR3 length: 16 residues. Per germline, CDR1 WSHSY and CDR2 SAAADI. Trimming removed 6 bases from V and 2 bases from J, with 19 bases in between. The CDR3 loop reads CASRGLDGTENYGYTF. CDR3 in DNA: TGCGCCAGCAGGGGCCTTGACGGGACGGAGAACTATGGCTACACCTTC.

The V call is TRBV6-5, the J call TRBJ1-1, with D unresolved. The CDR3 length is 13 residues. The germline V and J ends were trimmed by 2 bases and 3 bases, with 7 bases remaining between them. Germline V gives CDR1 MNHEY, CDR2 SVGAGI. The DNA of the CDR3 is TGTGCCAGCAGTTACGGCGGGTACACTGAAGCTTTCTTT. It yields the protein CASSYGGYTEAFF.